The 5 T cell receptor beta chains below all came from one sample that was sequenced in a study of type 1 and type 2 diabetes patients. Genomic DNA was the PCR template. Multiplex PCR with 30 forward and 13 reverse primers amplified the TCR beta CDR3. A single record per CDR3 protein comes from TCRdb applying MiXCR to the multiplex PCR reads. The sample carries fewer than 350,000 distinct CDR3 sequences, around 47% recorded once. The specimen sequenced was peripheral blood mononuclear cells (PBMCs). These receptors were taken from a man younger than 35 with type 2 diabetes.

This chain joins TRBV2 and TRBJ1-1, with D tentatively TRBD1 (6 bases). The germline V gene has CDR1 SNHLY and CDR2 FYNNEI. V was shortened by 3 bases and J by 6 bases, with 26 bases between the two germline ends. CDR3 size: 18 residues. CDR3: CASSDLIGSHLRQAEAFF. The CDR3 DNA reads as TGTGCCAGCAGTGACTTGATTGGGAGCCACCTAAGACAGGCTGAAGCTTTCTTT.

V gene TRBV27 combines with J gene TRBJ1-1; D is unresolved. This CDR3 is built from 13 residues. CDR1 is MNHEY, CDR2 SMNVEV, per germline (reference sequence). V was shortened by 6 bases and J by 3 bases, with 11 bases between the two germline ends. The CDR3 here is CASRYPEDTEAFF. The CDR3 nucleotides read TGTGCCAGCAGATACCCGGAGGACACTGAAGCTTTCTTT.

This clonotype was observed a handful of times. V gene TRBV19 combines with J gene TRBJ1-2; TRBD1 matches at 8 bases. V shed 8 bases and J 7 bases; nucleotides not matched to a gene: 9. Germline V gives CDR1 LNHDA, CDR2 SQIVND (reference sequence). The CDR3 sequence is 13 residues long. In DNA, the CDR3 is TGTGCCAGTGGAGACAGGGGTAATAGTGGCTACACCTTC. This translates into CASGDRGNSGYTF.

The sample holds a few counts of this clonotype. For the CDR3, the DNA is TGCGCCAGCAGCTTCGGGACTAGCTCTTTCAGAGGTCGGGAGACCCAGTACTTC. This sequence encodes CASSFGTSSFRGRETQYF. The gene calls are TRBV5-1 and TRBJ2-5; 9 positions match TRBD2. The germline V gene has CDR1 SGHRS and CDR2 YFSETQ. The CDR3 is 18 amino acids. Unmatched junction bases numbered 16, after V lost 2 bases and J lost 5 bases.

This rearrangement joins TRBV11-2 to TRBJ2-2; TRBD1 or TRBD2 may be the D gene (5 bases each). This CDR3 comprises 15 residues. V lost 5 bases, J lost 0 bases, and 10 bases lay in between. The germline gives CDR1 SGHAT, CDR2 FQNNGV. The CDR3 region has the DNA TGTGCCAGCAGCGCTGGGACGACGAACACCGGGGAGCTGTTTTTT. Residues: CASSAGTTNTGELFF.